Listed below are T cell receptor beta chains from one sample, sequenced in a study of cytomegalovirus exposure and HLA in healthy donors. Measured with immunoSEQ multiplex PCR; TCRdb has only the in-frame clones, and not every one. The sample lists about 120,000 clones; around 87% were seen once. Source material: PBMCs. The receptors come from a man aged 40-50 years in good health and CMV-seronegative. The CDR3 runs from the conserved cysteine through the conserved F or W. A D gene is named only where the DNA matches it firmly. Part of the rows lack a size; the others show once, few, many or a class for expanded clones.

v_call	d_call	clone_size	j_call	cdr3_nt	cdr3_aa
TRBV6-1	NA	once	TRBJ2-6	TGTGCCAGCAGTGAAAAACTGCCTTACTCTGGGGCCAACGTCCTGACTTTC	CASSEKLPYSGANVLTF
TRBV9	NA	NA	TRBJ2-7	TGTGCCAGCAGCGTAGGTGGACACCCAGCAGCCGAGCAGTACTTC	CASSVGGHPAAEQYF
TRBV6-5	NA	few	TRBJ1-2	TGTGCCAGCAGTTCCCCGGGGGGGGCCGGGAGCTACACCTTC	CASSSPGGAGSYTF
TRBV27	NA	few	TRBJ2-2	TGTGCCAGCAGTTTATTCTTGGGGAGTACCGGGGAGCTGTTTTTT	CASSLFLGSTGELFF
TRBV7-6	NA	NA	TRBJ1-1	TGTGCCAGCAGCCCCTGGGAGTACGGGAACACTGAAGCTTTCTTT	CASSPWEYGNTEAFF
TRBV7-9	TRBD2	NA	TRBJ2-3	TGTGCCAGCAGCTTGGAAAGCGGGGCCTCAGATACGCAGTATTTT	CASSLESGASDTQYF
TRBV27	TRBD1	NA	TRBJ1-1	TGTGCCAGCAGCTTAACAGGGGGGTGGACTGAAGCTTTCTTT	CASSLTGGWTEAFF
TRBV27	NA	NA	TRBJ2-4	TGTGCCAGCAGTCCCGTCGCGCTAGCCAAAAACATTCAGTACTTC	CASSPVALAKNIQYF
TRBV28	NA	NA	TRBJ1-1	TGTGCCAGCAGCCTCCGACAGACTGAAGCTTTCTTT	CASSLRQTEAFF
TRBV20-1	NA	NA	TRBJ1-2	TGCGGTCGGGGGGGGAAGGATGGCTACACCTTC	CGRGGKDGYTF
TRBV2	NA	NA	TRBJ1-4	TGTGCCAGCAGTGAACAGGGTGCGGATAAGAGCGAAAAACTGTTTTTT	CASSEQGADKSEKLFF
TRBV29-1	NA	NA	TRBJ1-1	TGCAGCGTTGTACGGGAGAGCACTGAAGCTTTCTTT	CSVVRESTEAFF
TRBV7-8	NA	few	TRBJ2-7	TGTGCCAGCAGCTTCCCCCGACTTGGCCCCGAGCAGTACTTC	CASSFPRLGPEQYF
TRBV6-1	TRBD1	NA	TRBJ1-5	TGTGCCGGCAGGACAACAGGGGTTAATCAGCCCCAGCATTTT	CAGRTTGVNQPQHF
TRBV27	NA	NA	TRBJ2-7	TGTGCCAGCAGTTTAAAGGGCGACGTACTCAGGGCACGGGAGCAGTACTTC	CASSLKGDVLRAREQYF
TRBV18	TRBD1	NA	TRBJ1-2	TGTGCCAGCTCGCAAGACAGGGGTTCGGGAGGCTACACCTTC	CASSQDRGSGGYTF
TRBV9	NA	NA	TRBJ1-1	TGTGCCAGCAGCGTAGCTGCGGCAGCCACTGAAGCTTTCTTT	CASSVAAAATEAFF
TRBV5-5	NA	NA	TRBJ1-1	TGTGCCAGCAGCTTGAGCGGCCGCGATAAAGCTTTCTTT	CASSLSGRDKAFF
TRBV5-6	NA	once	TRBJ2-2	TGTGCCAGCAGCCCAATATTGACAGCCCCAGCGAGGAACACCGGGGAGCTGTTTTTT	CASSPILTAPARNTGELFF
TRBV27	TRBD2	NA	TRBJ2-1	TGTGCCAGCAGTTCCCGGGGGGGCCCCCTCTACAATGAGCAGTTCTTC	CASSSRGGPLYNEQFF
TRBV5-5	NA	NA	TRBJ1-1	TGTGCCAGCAGCTCACAGGACGAAGCTTTCTTT	CASSSQDEAFF
TRBV7-6	TRBD2	NA	TRBJ2-5	TGTGCCAGCAGCTTTTCCGGACTAGCGGGGGTCCAGTACCAAGAGACCCAGTACTTC	CASSFSGLAGVQYQETQYF
TRBV6-5	NA	NA	TRBJ1-5	TGTGCCAGCAGTCGCGGGTCGGGGCAGCCCCAGCATTTT	CASSRGSGQPQHF
TRBV5-1	NA	NA	TRBJ1-1	TGCGCCAGCAGCTTGGCGGCTGCAGGGGCTGAAGCTTTCTTT	CASSLAAAGAEAFF
TRBV30	NA	NA	TRBJ2-3	TGTGCCTGGAGCCCGGGGGGCACAGATACGCAGTATTTT	CAWSPGGTDTQYF
TRBV15	NA	NA	TRBJ1-6	TGTGCCACCAGGGGACAACCAGATTTTAATTCACCCCTCCACTTT	CATRGQPDFNSPLHF
TRBV6-5	NA	NA	TRBJ1-6	TGTGCCGCCTCCGAGGAGGGTAATTCACCCCTCCACTTT	CAASEEGNSPLHF
TRBV5-4	NA	NA	TRBJ1-2	TGTGCCAGCAGCGCGAATCGACAAAGCTATGGCTACACCTTC	CASSANRQSYGYTF
TRBV5-6	NA	NA	TRBJ2-7	TGTGCCAGCAGCTCCCTAGGGGAGGGGGGATCCTACGAGCAGTACTTC	CASSSLGEGGSYEQYF
TRBV29-1	TRBD1	NA	TRBJ1-2	TGCAGCTTTGAGGACAGGGGAGGCGGCTACACCTTC	CSFEDRGGGYTF
TRBV5-1	NA	NA	TRBJ1-2	TGCGCCAGCAGCTCACGACCTGGGGAGTATGGCTACACCTTC	CASSSRPGEYGYTF
TRBV6-5	NA	NA	TRBJ1-2	TGTGCCAGCAGTTACTCGACAGGTTATGGCTACACCTTC	CASSYSTGYGYTF
TRBV4-2	NA	NA	TRBJ2-5	TGTGCCAGCAGCCAAGATGCAGAAGAGACCCAGTACTTC	CASSQDAEETQYF
TRBV4-1	NA	NA	TRBJ1-3	TGCGCCAGCAGCCAAGTCCTGGTACTCTCTGGAAACACCATATATTTT	CASSQVLVLSGNTIYF
TRBV28	NA	NA	TRBJ1-6	TGTGCCAGCGGCGGGAGCTCCTATAATTCACCCCTCCACTTT	CASGGSSYNSPLHF
TRBV9	TRBD1	NA	TRBJ1-2	TGTGCCAGCAGCCCCACGGACAGGGGGCGCGTGAAAGGCTACACCTTC	CASSPTDRGRVKGYTF
TRBV28	TRBD2	NA	TRBJ2-6	TGTGCCAGCAGTCGGGACGGGAGGTCTGGGGCCAACGTCCTGACTTTC	CASSRDGRSGANVLTF
TRBV4-3	TRBD1	few	TRBJ1-5	TGCGCCAGCAGTGTGGACAGGGAGGCCAATCAGCCCCAGCATTTT	CASSVDREANQPQHF
TRBV5-4	NA	NA	TRBJ2-5	TGTGCCAGCAGTACCATACGGGGGGCCCGGCCCCAGTACTTC	CASSTIRGARPQYF
TRBV28	NA	NA	TRBJ1-1	TGTGCCAGCAGTGAGACAGGGAACACTGAAGCTTTCTTT	CASSETGNTEAFF
TRBV9	NA	NA	TRBJ1-4	TGTGCCAGCAGCGTAGGTCAGGGATCTAATGAAAAACTGTTTTTT	CASSVGQGSNEKLFF
TRBV6-5	NA	NA	TRBJ1-2	TGTGCCAGCAGTTACGACAGGAGATCTAACTATGGCTACACCTTC	CASSYDRRSNYGYTF